Listed below are T cell receptor beta chains from one sample, sequenced in a study of blood T cell repertoires in COVID-19. TCRdb's table, derived via immunoSEQ multiplex PCR, lists solely in-frame clones and lacks some. This sample carries hundreds of thousands of clones, more than 70% of them seen once, and the ten largest clones take roughly 12%. The specimen was peripheral blood. The source is a woman aged 50 to 60 with COVID-19, enrolled during active disease. Each CDR3 is given with its conserved first and last residue. A D gene is named only where the DNA matches it firmly.

CDR3 DNA | CDR3 protein | J gene | D gene | V gene
TGTGCCAGCAGTGATCAGGGGGCGCCGGCTCTCGGGATCACCCCTGAAGCTTTCTTT | CASSDQGAPALGITPEAFF | TRBJ1-1 | TRBD1 | TRBV6-1
TGTGCCAGCACCCCGGGTAGCGGGGCCGCAGATACGCAGTATTTT | CASTPGSGAADTQYF | TRBJ2-3 | TRBD2 | TRBV27
TGTGCCAGCTCACAACAGGTGGCTGACACTGAAGCTTTCTTT | CASSQQVADTEAFF | TRBJ1-1 | NA | TRBV18
TGTGCCAGCAGCTTAGACCCCGGAGCTAACAATGAGCAGTTCTTC | CASSLDPGANNEQFF | TRBJ2-1 | NA | TRBV11-2
TGTGCCAGCAGTGGAGGGCTCGAGCAGTACTTC | CASSGGLEQYF | TRBJ2-7 | NA | TRBV2
TGTGCCAGCAGCGTGGGACAGGGAAAGTACGAGCAGTACTTC | CASSVGQGKYEQYF | TRBJ2-7 | TRBD1 | TRBV2
TGCGCCAGCAGCTTGGAAGGGAGCCCGATTGAAGCTTTCTTT | CASSLEGSPIEAFF | TRBJ1-1 | NA | TRBV5-1
TGTGCCAGCAGCCCTGGGGGGGGCGAGCAGTACTTC | CASSPGGGEQYF | TRBJ2-7 | TRBD2 | TRBV5-6
TGTGCCAGCAGAGGGACTAGCGGGGGCCCAAGCTCCTACAATGAGCAGTTCTTC | CASRGTSGGPSSYNEQFF | TRBJ2-1 | TRBD2 | TRBV7-9
TGCAGCGTCGTAACCGGTAACACTGAAGCTTTCTTT | CSVVTGNTEAFF | TRBJ1-1 | NA | TRBV29-1
TGCGCCAGCAGTCAATATGGGACAAGAATAGAGACCCAGTACTTC | CASSQYGTRIETQYF | TRBJ2-5 | NA | TRBV23-1
TGCGCCAGCAGCCAAGAAAGGGGAACTGAAGCTTTCTTT | CASSQERGTEAFF | TRBJ1-1 | NA | TRBV4-1
TGTGCCAGCAGCGGGACAGGGGGAAACACCATATATTTT | CASSGTGGNTIYF | TRBJ1-3 | TRBD1 | TRBV5-6
TGTGCCAGCAGCCAAGGTCTTCTGACTGCAACTAATGAAAAACTGTTTTTT | CASSQGLLTATNEKLFF | TRBJ1-4 | NA | TRBV3-1/TRBV3-2
TGTGCCAGCAGCCATAGCGGGGGCACCTACGAGCAGTACTTC | CASSHSGGTYEQYF | TRBJ2-7 | TRBD2 | TRBV9